The TCR beta chain under discussion was sequenced for a study of radiotherapy plus CTLA-4 blockade in lung cancer. Those with chemo-refractory metastatic non-small-cell lung cancer were treated with focal radiation combined with CTLA-4 blockade using ipilimumab. Study-wide points: Radiotherapy was combined with ipilimumab, and tumor-derived TCR clones then expanded in blood. Early blood T cell clone dynamics reportedly forecast response best, with interferon-beta.

The method was immunoSEQ multiplex PCR; TCRdb's version includes in-frame clones alone and lacks a portion of them. The sample yields around 90,000 clones, about 85% seen once. Comments on this clone: Antigen unknown.

The sample was peripheral blood, taken from a patient treated with radiotherapy plus ipilimumab. This clonotype originated in a human donor with non-small cell lung cancer that progressed on radiotherapy plus ipilimumab.

The CDR3 spells CASSSLSVGYGYTF. As DNA, the CDR3 is TGTGCCAGCAGTTCCCTAAGCGTAGGCTATGGCTACACCTTC. The genes are TRBV6-5 and TRBJ1-2, with unresolved D. CDR1 MNHEY and CDR2 SVGAGI come from the germline V gene. V lost 4 bases to trimming and J lost 4 bases, with 13 bases between them. The CDR3 totals 14 residues.